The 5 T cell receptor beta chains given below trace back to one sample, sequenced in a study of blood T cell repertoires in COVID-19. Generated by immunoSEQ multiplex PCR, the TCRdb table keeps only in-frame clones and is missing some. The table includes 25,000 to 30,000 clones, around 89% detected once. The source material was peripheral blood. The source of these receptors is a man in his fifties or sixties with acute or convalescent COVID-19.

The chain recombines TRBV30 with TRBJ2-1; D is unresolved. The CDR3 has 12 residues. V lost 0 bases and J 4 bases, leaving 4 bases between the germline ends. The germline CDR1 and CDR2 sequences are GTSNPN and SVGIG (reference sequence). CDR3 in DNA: TGTGCCTGGAGTGTAACATACAATGAGCAGTTCTTC. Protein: CAWSVTYNEQFF.

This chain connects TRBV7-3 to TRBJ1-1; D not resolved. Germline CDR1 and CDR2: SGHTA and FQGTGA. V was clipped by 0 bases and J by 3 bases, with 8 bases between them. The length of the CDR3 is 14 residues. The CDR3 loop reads CASSLTGGDTEAFF. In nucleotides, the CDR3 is TGTGCCAGCAGCTTAACTGGCGGAGACACTGAAGCTTTCTTT.

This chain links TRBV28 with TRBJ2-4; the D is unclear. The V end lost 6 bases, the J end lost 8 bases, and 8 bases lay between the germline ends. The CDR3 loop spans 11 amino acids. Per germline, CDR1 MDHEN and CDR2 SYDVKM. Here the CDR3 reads CASSRLDIQYF. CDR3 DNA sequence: TGTGCCAGCAGCAGACTTGACATTCAGTACTTC.

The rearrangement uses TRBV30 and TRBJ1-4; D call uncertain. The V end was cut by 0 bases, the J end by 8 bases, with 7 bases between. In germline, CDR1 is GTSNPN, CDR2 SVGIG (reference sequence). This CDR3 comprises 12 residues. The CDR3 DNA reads TGTGCCTGGAGTGTGAACGGGGAAAAACTGTTTTTT. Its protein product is CAWSVNGEKLFF.

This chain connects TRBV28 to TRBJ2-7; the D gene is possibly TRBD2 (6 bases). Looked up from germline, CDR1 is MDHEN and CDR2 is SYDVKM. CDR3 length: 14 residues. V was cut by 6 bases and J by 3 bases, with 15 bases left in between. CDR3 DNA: TGTGCCAGCAGGGCTCTAGCGAATAGCTACGAGCAGTACTTC. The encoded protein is CASRALANSYEQYF.